This T cell receptor (beta chain) derives from a study of blood T cell repertoires in COVID-19. Study at large: The United States, Italy and Spain provided the acute and convalescent COVID-19 samples.

The length of the CDR3 is 18 residues. The V and J ends lost 0 bases and 4 bases respectively, with 21 bases between them. Germline CDR1 reads ENHRY; CDR2 reads SYGVKD. Recruited during active infection, patients (from Seattle) were subsequently followed longitudinally. Sequenced by immunoSEQ multiplex PCR; TCRdb stores in-frame clones only, minus some. The sample has about 240,000 clones, 81% seen once. There are a few counts of this clone. Sequencing was done on a sample of peripheral blood. The V gene is TRBV10-3, the J gene TRBJ1-2, with D possibly matching TRBD1 (6 bases). This sequence was found in a woman of 80 years or more with COVID-19, enrolled during active disease. This CDR3 is CAISESRAGATLLYGYTF. Written as DNA, the CDR3 is TGTGCCATCAGTGAGTCGCGGGCAGGGGCCACCTTACTCTATGGCTACACCTTC.